Shown below are 7 T cell receptor beta chains from a single sample sequenced in a study of read filtering for tumor transcriptome and immune sequencing. Molecular barcoded adaptors covering alpha/delta and beta/gamma chains were used on around 400 ng RNA. From the reads, TCRdb called clonotypes with MiXCR, one entry per CDR3 protein. The profile covers approximately 140,000 distinct CDR3 sequences, with over 10% appearing a single time and roughly 7.6% taken by the ten largest. The sequenced sample was a population of CD138-negative cells sorted from bone marrow. The receptors were gathered from a donor at least 40 years old with multiple myeloma.

The sample holds many counts of this clonotype. The V call is TRBV5-1, the J call TRBJ2-7, with 9 bases aligning to TRBD1. Unmatched junction bases numbered 11, after V lost 3 bases and J lost 7 bases. Germline CDR1 SGHRS, CDR2 YFSETQ. The CDR3 length is 15 residues. The CDR3 spells CASSSSRDRVHEQYF. CDR3 nucleotides: TGCGCCAGCAGCTCCTCCCGGGACAGGGTTCATGAGCAGTACTTC.

The table lists this clonotype with many counts. The chain is built from TRBV11-2 and TRBJ2-3, with a possible D match to TRBD2 (5 bases). The length of the CDR3 is 15 residues. Germline values: CDR1 SGHAT, CDR2 FQNNGV. With 0 bases removed from V and 1 base from J, the gap between germline ends came to 8 bases. CDR3 in amino acids: CASSLDLSGTDTQYF. The CDR3 DNA follows: TGTGCCAGCAGCTTAGATCTTAGCGGCACAGATACGCAGTATTTT. Full variable domain (outside the CDR3, taken from reference TRBV11-2 and TRBJ2-3): EAGVAQSPRYKIIEKRQSVAFWCNPISGHATLYWYQQILGQGPKLLIQFQNNGVVDDSQLPKDRFSAERLKGVDSTLKIQPAKLEDSAVYLCASSLDLSGTDTQYFGPGTRLTVL.

This clonotype was seen many times. This sequence joins TRBV20-1 and TRBJ1-3; D gene unclear. The CDR3 totals 14 residues. Germline values: CDR1 DFQATT, CDR2 SNEGSKA (reference sequence). Trimming cost V 2 bases and J 0 bases, with 8 bases left between them. As DNA, the CDR3 is TGCAGTGCTAGAAATGAAGACTCTGGAAACACCATATATTTT. This gives the protein CSARNEDSGNTIYF.

This clonotype occurred many times. V is TRBV14 and J is TRBJ1-4, with TRBD1 matching over 7 bases. Losses at the gene ends were 3 bases for V and 6 bases for J; bases not matched to a gene: 7. Germline CDR1 reads SGHDN; CDR2 reads FVKESK. This CDR3 comprises 15 residues. DNA of the CDR3: TGTGCCAGCAGCCACCGCCCGGGACAGCATGAAAAACTGTTTTTT. Translated, it gives CASSHRPGQHEKLFF.

This clonotype is classed as medium-sized. The V call is TRBV14, the J call TRBJ1-1, with 11 positions matching TRBD1. V dropped 6 bases and J dropped 4; count of bases not matched to a gene: 4. CDR1 is SGHDN, CDR2 FVKESK, per germline. The CDR3 covers 14 residues. CDR3 DNA sequence: TGTGCCAGCAGACTCGGGACAGGGGGCACTGAAGCTTTCTTT. This translates into CASRLGTGGTEAFF.

This clonotype was detected ten times or more. This chain uses TRBV20-1 with TRBJ2-1; 8 bases align to TRBD1. The CDR3 is 15 amino acids. V dropped 3 bases and J dropped 7; count of bases not matched to a gene: 11. CDR1 is DFQATT, CDR2 SNEGSKA, per germline (reference sequence). This CDR3 is CSASIAGGFWNEQFF. The CDR3, as DNA: TGCAGTGCTAGTATCGCAGGGGGCTTTTGGAATGAGCAGTTCTTC.

This clonotype occurred many times. This CDR3 reads CSVDPRGTQYF. Written as DNA, the CDR3 is TGCAGCGTTGATCCGCGGGGTACGCAGTATTTT. This rearrangement joins TRBV29-1 to TRBJ2-3; a weak D match, TRBD2 (6 bases). CDR3 size: 11 residues. V shed 3 bases and J shed 8 bases, with 9 bases lying between them. Germline-derived CDR1 and CDR2 are SQVTM and ANQGSEA.